Given below is one TCR beta chain in context. The protocol was immunoSEQ multiplex PCR, while the TCRdb copy is restricted to in-frame clones and leaves out a portion. The table records 75,000 to 80,000 clones, 75% to 90% of them present only once. The sample originates from a study of T cell changes during pregnancy in multiple sclerosis. CDR1 and CDR2 (germline): SGHVS, FQNEAQ. The CDR3 is made up of 15 amino acids. The V gene end was trimmed by 3 bases and the J gene end by 2 bases; junction bases not matched to a gene: 3. This TCR came from a female donor with multiple sclerosis, enrolled in a pregnancy study. This specimen consisted of peripheral blood, obtained before pregnancy. This rearrangement joins TRBV7-8 to TRBJ1-1, with 10 bases matching TRBD1. This chain's CDR3 is CASSLTGGFNTEAFF. DNA of the CDR3: TGTGCCAGCAGCTTGACAGGGGGCTTTAACACTGAAGCTTTCTTT.